This TCR beta chain was captured by sequencing in a study of T cell repertoires in cytomegalovirus infection. Study as a whole: Used in the study were CMV epitopes, some recently identified and HLA-C-restricted, others well-studied and HLA-B-restricted. Based on public TCR beta signatures, there were indications of CMV infection and of a matching HLA type. Study results and caveats: What dominated the ex vivo response were HLA-C-restricted CMV-specific TCR beta clonotypes.

This CDR3 is built from 14 residues. V was pared by 6 bases and J by 2 bases, with 13 bases between. TCRdb itself ran the reads through MiXCR, one entry per CDR3 protein. Among around 310,000 distinct CDR3 sequences listed, almost 30% were seen once. This clonotype was detected a few times. Its antigen remains unidentified. The specimen comprised cultured PBMCs, sampled from culture after CMV antigen stimulation. The sequence derives from a human donor in good health (CMV status not recorded). Some clones in this sample may be carry-over from other donors' samples. The V call is TRBV12-3 or TRBV12-4, the J call TRBJ1-2; D is ambiguous. CDR3 bases: TGTGCCAGCAGCCCTGCGGGGTCCAACTATGGCTACACCTTC. As protein: CASSPAGSNYGYTF.